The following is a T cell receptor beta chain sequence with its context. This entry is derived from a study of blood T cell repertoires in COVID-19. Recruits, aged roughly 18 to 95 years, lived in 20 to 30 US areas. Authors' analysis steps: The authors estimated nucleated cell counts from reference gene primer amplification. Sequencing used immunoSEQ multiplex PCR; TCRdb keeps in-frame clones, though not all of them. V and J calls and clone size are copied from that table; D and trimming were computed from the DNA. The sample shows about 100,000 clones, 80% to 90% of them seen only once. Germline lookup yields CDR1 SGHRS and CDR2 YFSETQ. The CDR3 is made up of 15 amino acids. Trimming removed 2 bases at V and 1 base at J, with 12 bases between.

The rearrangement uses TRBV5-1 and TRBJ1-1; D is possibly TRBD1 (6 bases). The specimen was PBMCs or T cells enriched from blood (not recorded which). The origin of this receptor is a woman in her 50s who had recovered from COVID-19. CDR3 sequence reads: CASSLPGQTNTEAFF. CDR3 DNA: TGCGCCAGCAGCTTACCGGGACAAACGAACACTGAAGCTTTCTTT.